This T cell receptor beta chain originates from a study of cytomegalovirus exposure and HLA in healthy donors (dated by TCRdb to the late 2010s). About the full investigation: In an earlier analysis of 550 to 750 of the donors, approximately 260 Gb of sequence data and about 110 million unique TCR beta sequences from 180 million or so T cells were reported. Using immunosequencing, the study profiled T cell repertoires from about 620 subjects and related those repertoires to cytomegalovirus serostatus. Four or five DR-DQ haplotypes were treated as single units for association and clustering because of strong linkage in the cohort. An earlier analysis of some 500 of the donors used high-throughput TCR beta sequencing to judge whether each TCR beta V gene segment behaved as functional or pseudogenic. Every discovery cohort repertoire had been produced on one sequencing platform. Roughly 300 gigabases of sequencing data and approximately 91 million unique TCR sequences made up an early release that covered several hundred HLA-typed donors. Alongside the repertoire data, information on donor age, sex, ethnicity and CMV serostatus was compiled. To predict cytomegalovirus infection status, the study combined high-throughput TCR immunosequencing, statistical association of individual TCRs with disease status, and machine learning. A separate validation cohort of roughly 130 different subjects was used in addition to the roughly 670-subject first cohort. On average, around 240,000 unique TCR beta nucleotide sequences were sequenced per donor among a few hundred genotyped donors of the cohort, with roughly a sixth of those sequences being non-productive. A later genetic analysis took genome-wide SNP genotypes for about 65% of the 666 donors and used that subset as a discovery cohort. A later analysis re-analyzed previously published TCR beta repertoires from 550 to 700 donors and added high-resolution HLA genotyping to study TCR occurrence patterns. Typing coverage differed by locus: A, B, C, DRB1 and DQB1 were typed in roughly 620-630 donors, DQA1 in 500 to 550, DPA1 in over 600, and DPB1 in just under 480. Rather than drawing on any new phenotypic data, the later analysis identified candidate immune exposures from TCR beta sequences and the way those sequences occurred across donors. Of the roughly 400 genotyped donors, over 70% fell in the genetic ancestry cluster associated with self-reported Caucasian donors. HLA typing covered class I and class II loci at four-digit resolution. The study aimed to test whether cataloging public T cell receptors could reveal signatures of past pathogen exposure.

Overall study results and their limits: The 87-base-pair reads could not distinguish some IMGT-functional V segments, including TRBV6-2 and TRBV6-3, so those segments were excluded. In both the original and validation cohorts, the classifier was reported to diagnose cytomegalovirus status with high specificity and sensitivity. In an earlier analysis of fewer than 700 of the donors, most TCR beta V segments appeared in productive rearrangements about 87% or about 30% of the time, broadly matching IMGT annotations. An association between a missense DCLRE1C variant and V-gene and J-gene trimming of TCR beta chains was found in a later genetic analysis and replicated in an independent cohort. A few of the identified cytomegalovirus-associated TCR beta chains were confirmed in vitro to be specific for cytomegalovirus antigens. Because some donors lacked HLA typing at each locus, the association tests relied only on the typed subset. A further reported finding was that TCR beta sequences accurately predicted the HLA-A and HLA-B alleles for most subjects in the first cohort. When HLA alleles, especially DR and DQ, strongly co-occurred, TCR associations were difficult to assign to individual alleles. CMV serostatus was the only immune exposure information available for the cohort. Only TCR beta chains were sequenced in this cohort, and the absence of alpha or paired-chain data limited detectable features. A later analysis associated about 16,000 TCR beta sequences with specific HLA alleles at a false discovery rate of 0.05. In a later analysis, HLA-associated TCR beta chains showed more clonal expansion and lower generation probabilities than non-associated chains that were equally common. In a later genetic analysis, fewer N-insertions in productive TCRs were reported among donors in an Asian-associated ancestry cluster than the roughly 640-donor mean. In the study, approximately 160 TCR beta chains were listed as associated with cytomegalovirus. Most CMV-associated TCR beta chains appeared to be HLA-restricted in a later analysis, and the HLA associations seemed to be driven largely by CMV exposure. Linkage disequilibrium might explain the correlated functional status among segregating V segments, but an unknown experimental factor could not be excluded. The authors suggested that the approach could potentially be generalized to other disease states and immunological phenotypes. The earlier analysis of approximately 540 of the donors excluded 15 to 20 rarely observed V segments, including chromosome 9 orphons, because counts were too low. A cluster of highly shared sequence variants was judged likely to be a technical artifact of the sequencing pipeline. Across donors, most TCR sequences were observed very rarely, whereas some public TCRs were present in many individuals. A later analysis found that TCR association rates varied across HLA loci, with DRB1 alleles showing the most associated TCRs and HLA-C alleles the fewest. The presence/absence analyses assumed that sequencing depth was roughly uniform across donors, and that assumption may not be true. According to a later analysis, parvovirus B19, influenza, CMV and Epstein-Barr virus appeared linked to several top co-occurrence clusters.

The cohort comprised several hundred healthy bone marrow donors. At the time of sampling, all cohort members were nominally healthy, though unrecorded immune exposures were likely present. The donor was CMV seronegative and was included in the group of 352 seronegative cohort members. Every donor gave a peripheral blood sample, and the peripheral blood mononuclear cells from that sample were used for TCR beta sequencing. The Qiagen DNeasy Blood Extraction Kit was used to extract genomic DNA from the blood cell samples. Comment on this clone: Its binding antigen is unknown. No base quality information exists; no much larger clone differs at one position.

Library creation used the immunoSEQ multiplex PCR assay. The multiplex PCR relied on a mix of 60 forward primers for TCR Vbeta segments and 13 reverse primers for TCR Jbeta segments. A multiplex PCR assay on genomic DNA amplified the CDR3 region of rearranged TCR beta genes. Amplified TCR beta libraries were sequenced as 87-base-pair reads on the Illumina HiSeq System. Regarding the original processing steps: A later analysis counted about 80 million unique TCR beta chains across the 550 to 750 repertoires, and roughly 11 million of these chains were shared by at least two donors. To remove PCR and sequencing errors, raw reads were error-corrected and collapsed into unique sequences using a nearest-neighbor algorithm that merged closely related sequences. Alignment of CDR3 sequences to IMGT reference sequences was used to assign V, D and J gene segments. For a sequence to be retained, a match of at least six nucleotides to both a V gene segment and a J gene segment was required. A rearrangement counted as productive if the CDR3 had no stop codons and remained in frame with V and J, and every other rearrangement counted as non-productive. CDR3 was defined by IMGT convention, running from the second conserved V-encoded cysteine to the conserved J-encoded phenylalanine. Sequences without an unambiguous match to a single V gene segment were excluded from the earlier analysis of several hundred of the donors. An earlier analysis of 587 of the donors classified V segments as functional when productive rearrangements were above 56.7% and as segregating when the standard deviation between donors was above 5%. A statistical classification framework was built to diagnose cytomegalovirus status from the catalog of TCR beta chain sequences. In a later analysis, TCR nucleotide sequences were compared against IMGT/GENE-DB human TR gene sequences so that V and J genes could be assigned. A later analysis assigned CDR3 sequences and most-parsimonious VDJ recombination scenarios with the TCRdist pipeline. A later analysis defined each TCR beta chain by its CDR3 amino acid sequence plus V-gene family, and excluded reads lacking a unique V-gene family. A later analysis removed several hundred highly shared, low-generation-probability nucleotide sequences to deal with suspected cross-contamination and a sequencing artifact. A later analysis calculated a clonal expansion index for each public chain from normalized within-repertoire ranks of inferred template counts. In a later analysis, generation probabilities were computed using a VDJ recombination model fitted to out-of-frame rearrangements, and the results were checked against IGoR. A later analysis scored TCR-TCR, TCR-HLA and TCR-CMV co-occurrence with hypergeometric tests, applying a repertoire-size bias correction to TCR pairs. In a later analysis, false discovery rates were estimated by permuting HLA or CMV assignments 20 times. A later analysis grouped co-occurring TCRs with DBSCAN, adding TCRdist sequence similarity when clustering within HLA-allele-positive subsets. Co-occurrence clustering excluded repertoires with fewer than 30,000 or more than 120,000 public chains, plus five with anomalous nucleotide sharing. TCRdb limited this immuneACCESS table to in-frame rearrangements with V and J called. A share of clones is missing; checked studies link under half to unresolved V genes, and the rest is unexplained. Clonal size and the V and J genes are those of that table, whereas D and trimming came from the DNA. This sample comprises about 220,000 clones, approximately 68% of them detected only once. The ten top clones hold 1.8% of the sample.

Trimming at the junction amounts to 2 bases on V and 3 bases on J, and the germline ends lie 10 bases apart. CDR1 and CDR2 are drawn from the germline V gene: SQVTM, ANQGSEA. The CDR3, from cysteine to phenylalanine, totals 13 residues. Only CDR3 DNA is held: 39 bases, read in frame from base 1. Recombination connected TRBV29-1 to TRBJ1-1, with no D gene named confidently. This TCR was recovered from a woman in her twenties or thirties in good health and CMV-seronegative. The material sequenced was PBMCs. At the DNA level, the sequence is TGCAGCGTTGAAATGGCCGAGGACACTGAAGCTTTCTTT. Translated, this is CSVEMAEDTEAFF.